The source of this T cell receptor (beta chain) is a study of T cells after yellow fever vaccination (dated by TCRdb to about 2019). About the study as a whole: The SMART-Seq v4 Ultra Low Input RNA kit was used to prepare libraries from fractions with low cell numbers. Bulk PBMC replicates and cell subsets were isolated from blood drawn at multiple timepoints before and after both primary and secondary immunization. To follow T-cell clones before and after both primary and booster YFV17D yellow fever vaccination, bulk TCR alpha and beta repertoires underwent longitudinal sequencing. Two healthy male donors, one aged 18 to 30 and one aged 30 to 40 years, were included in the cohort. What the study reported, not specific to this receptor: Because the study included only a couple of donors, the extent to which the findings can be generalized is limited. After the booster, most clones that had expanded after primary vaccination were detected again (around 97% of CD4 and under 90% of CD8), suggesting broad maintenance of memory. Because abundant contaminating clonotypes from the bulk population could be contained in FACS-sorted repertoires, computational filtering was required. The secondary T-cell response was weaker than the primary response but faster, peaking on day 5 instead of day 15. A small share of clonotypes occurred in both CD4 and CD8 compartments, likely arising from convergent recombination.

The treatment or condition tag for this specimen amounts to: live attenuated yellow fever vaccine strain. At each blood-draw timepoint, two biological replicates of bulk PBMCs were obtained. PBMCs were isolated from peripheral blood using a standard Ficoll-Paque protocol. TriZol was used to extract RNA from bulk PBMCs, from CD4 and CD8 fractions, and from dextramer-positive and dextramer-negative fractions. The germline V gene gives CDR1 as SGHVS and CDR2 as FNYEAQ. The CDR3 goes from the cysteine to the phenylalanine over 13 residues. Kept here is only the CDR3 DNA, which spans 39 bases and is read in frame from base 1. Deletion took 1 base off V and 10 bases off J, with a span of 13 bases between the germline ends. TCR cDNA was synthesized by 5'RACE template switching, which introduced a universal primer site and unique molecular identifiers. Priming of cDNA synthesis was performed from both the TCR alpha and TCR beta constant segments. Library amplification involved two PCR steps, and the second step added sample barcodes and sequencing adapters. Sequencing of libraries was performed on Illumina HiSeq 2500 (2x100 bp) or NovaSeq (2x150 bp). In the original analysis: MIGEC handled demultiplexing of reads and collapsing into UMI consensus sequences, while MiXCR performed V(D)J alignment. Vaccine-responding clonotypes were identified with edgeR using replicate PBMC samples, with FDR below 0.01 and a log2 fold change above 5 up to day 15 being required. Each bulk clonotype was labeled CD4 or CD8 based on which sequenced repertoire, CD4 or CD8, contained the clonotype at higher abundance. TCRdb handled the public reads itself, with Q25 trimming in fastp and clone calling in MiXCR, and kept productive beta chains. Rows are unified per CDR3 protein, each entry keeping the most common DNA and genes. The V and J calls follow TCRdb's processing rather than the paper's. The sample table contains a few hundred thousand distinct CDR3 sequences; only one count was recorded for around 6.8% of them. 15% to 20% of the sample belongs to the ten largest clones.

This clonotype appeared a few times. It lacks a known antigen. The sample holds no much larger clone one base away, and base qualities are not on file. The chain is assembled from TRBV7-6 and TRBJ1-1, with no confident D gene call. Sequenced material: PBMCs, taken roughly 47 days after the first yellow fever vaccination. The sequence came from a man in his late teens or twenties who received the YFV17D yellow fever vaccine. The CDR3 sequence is CASSLDAGLGAFF. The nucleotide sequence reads TGTGCCAGCAGCTTAGATGCGGGTTTGGGAGCTTTCTTT.